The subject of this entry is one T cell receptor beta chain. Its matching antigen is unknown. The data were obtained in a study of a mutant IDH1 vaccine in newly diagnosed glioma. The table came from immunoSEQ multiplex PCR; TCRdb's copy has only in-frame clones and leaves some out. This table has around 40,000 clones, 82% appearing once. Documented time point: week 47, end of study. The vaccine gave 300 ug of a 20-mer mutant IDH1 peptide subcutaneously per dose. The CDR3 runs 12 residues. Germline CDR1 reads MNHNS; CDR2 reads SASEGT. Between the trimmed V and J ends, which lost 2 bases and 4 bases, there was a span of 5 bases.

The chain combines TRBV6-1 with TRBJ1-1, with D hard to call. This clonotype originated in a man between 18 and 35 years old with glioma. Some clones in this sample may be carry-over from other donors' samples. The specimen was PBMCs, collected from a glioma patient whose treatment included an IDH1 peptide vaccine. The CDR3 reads CASSERPTEAFF. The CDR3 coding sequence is TGTGCCAGCAGTGAAAGACCCACTGAAGCTTTCTTT.